Reported below is one T cell receptor (beta chain). Its antigen is unidentified. TCR beta library input comprised roughly 1.9 micrograms of genomic DNA from cryopreserved PBMCs. The CDR3 runs 18 residues. J was trimmed by 0 bases and V by 4 bases; bases with no gene match: 10. CDR1 is SGHNT and CDR2 is YYREEE in the germline V gene (reference sequence). The data belong to a study of cytotoxic CD8 clonotypes in ibrutinib-treated CLL. Study-wide findings and caveats: Sample timing was unmatched between remission and later-progressing patients; lymph nodes unstudied. Increased clonality at ibrutinib response gave way to a return toward baseline at progression.

The intended depth for sequencing was 1 in 200,000 to 1 in 1 million T cells. Assay: immunoSEQ multiplex PCR; the TCRdb copy retains only in-frame clones and omits some. The data contain 270,000 or so clones, around 69% of them singletons. The sequence was collected from a human donor with chronic lymphocytic leukemia. The sample in question was PBMCs, obtained at disease progression, from a patient treated with ibrutinib. J is TRBJ1-6 and V is TRBV5-4; the match to TRBD1 covers 7 bases. The CDR3 region is CASSLDRGQSSYNSPLHF. For the CDR3, the DNA is TGTGCCAGCAGCCTGGATAGGGGACAGAGCTCCTATAATTCACCCCTCCACTTT.